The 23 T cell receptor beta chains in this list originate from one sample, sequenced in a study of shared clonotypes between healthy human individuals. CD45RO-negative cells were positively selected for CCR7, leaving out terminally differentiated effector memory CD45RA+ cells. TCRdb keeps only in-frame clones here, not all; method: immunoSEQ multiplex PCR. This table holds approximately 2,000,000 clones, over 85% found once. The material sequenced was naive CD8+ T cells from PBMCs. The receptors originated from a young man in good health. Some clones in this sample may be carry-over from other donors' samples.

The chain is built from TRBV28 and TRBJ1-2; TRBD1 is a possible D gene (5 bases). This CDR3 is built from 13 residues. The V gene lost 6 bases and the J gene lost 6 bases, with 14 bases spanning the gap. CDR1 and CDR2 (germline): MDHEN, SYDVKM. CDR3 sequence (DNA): TGTGCCAGCAGGGGACCCCCGGGAGATGGCTACACCTTC. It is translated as CASRGPPGDGYTF.

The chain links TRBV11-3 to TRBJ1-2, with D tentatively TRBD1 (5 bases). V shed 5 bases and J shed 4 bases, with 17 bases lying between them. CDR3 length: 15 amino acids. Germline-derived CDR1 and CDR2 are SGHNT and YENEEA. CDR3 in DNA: TGTGCCAGCAGCCCCCGGGGGAGGGAGGGCTATGGCTACACCTTC. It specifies CASSPRGREGYGYTF.

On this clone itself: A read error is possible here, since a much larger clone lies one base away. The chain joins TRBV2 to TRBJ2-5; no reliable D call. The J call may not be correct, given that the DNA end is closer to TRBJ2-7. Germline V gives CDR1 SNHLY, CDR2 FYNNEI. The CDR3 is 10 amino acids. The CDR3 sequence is CASSAYEQYF. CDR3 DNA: TGTGCCAGCAGTGCCTACGAGCAGTACTTC.

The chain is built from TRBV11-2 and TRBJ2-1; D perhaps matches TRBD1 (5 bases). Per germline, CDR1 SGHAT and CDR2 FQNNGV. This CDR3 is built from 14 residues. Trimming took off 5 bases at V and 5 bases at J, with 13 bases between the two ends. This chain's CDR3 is CASSGAARHNEQFF. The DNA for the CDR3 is TGTGCCAGCAGCGGGGCAGCTCGGCACAATGAGCAGTTCTTC.

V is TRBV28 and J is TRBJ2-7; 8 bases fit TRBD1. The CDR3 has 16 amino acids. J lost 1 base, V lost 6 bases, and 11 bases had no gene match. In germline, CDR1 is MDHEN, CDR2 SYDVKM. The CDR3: CASSDRTGRLSYEQYF. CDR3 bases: TGTGCCAGCAGCGACAGGACAGGGAGATTGTCCTACGAGCAGTACTTC.

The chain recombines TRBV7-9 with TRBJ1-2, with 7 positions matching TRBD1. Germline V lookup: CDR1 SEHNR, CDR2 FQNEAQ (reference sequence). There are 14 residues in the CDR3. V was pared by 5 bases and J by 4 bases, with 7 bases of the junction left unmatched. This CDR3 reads CASSPTGETYGYTF. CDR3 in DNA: TGTGCCAGCAGCCCAACAGGGGAAACCTATGGCTACACCTTC.

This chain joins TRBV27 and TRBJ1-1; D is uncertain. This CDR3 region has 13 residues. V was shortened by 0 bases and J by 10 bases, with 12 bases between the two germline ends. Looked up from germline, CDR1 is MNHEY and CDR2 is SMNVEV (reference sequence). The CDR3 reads CASSLSLGLGAFF. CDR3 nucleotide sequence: TGTGCCAGCAGTTTATCTCTCGGCTTGGGAGCTTTCTTT.

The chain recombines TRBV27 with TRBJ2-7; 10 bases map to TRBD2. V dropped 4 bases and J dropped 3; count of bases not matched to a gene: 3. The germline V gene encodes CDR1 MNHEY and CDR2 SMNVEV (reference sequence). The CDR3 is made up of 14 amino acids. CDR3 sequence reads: CASSWLAGDYEQYF. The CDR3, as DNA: TGTGCCAGCAGTTGGCTAGCGGGAGACTACGAGCAGTACTTC.

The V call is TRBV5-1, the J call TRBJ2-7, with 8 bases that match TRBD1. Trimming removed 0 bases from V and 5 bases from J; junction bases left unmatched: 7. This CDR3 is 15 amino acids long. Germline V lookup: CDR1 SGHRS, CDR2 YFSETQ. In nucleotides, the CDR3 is TGCGCCAGCAGCTTGGTGAGGCAGGGGGCCCACGAGCAGTACTTC. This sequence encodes CASSLVRQGAHEQYF. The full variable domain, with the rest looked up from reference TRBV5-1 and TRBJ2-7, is KAGVTQTPRYLIKTRGQQVTLSCSPISGHRSVSWYQQTPGQGLQFLFEYFSETQRNKGNFPGRFSGRQFSNSRSEMNVSTLELGDSALYLCASSLVRQGAHEQYFGPGTRLTVT.

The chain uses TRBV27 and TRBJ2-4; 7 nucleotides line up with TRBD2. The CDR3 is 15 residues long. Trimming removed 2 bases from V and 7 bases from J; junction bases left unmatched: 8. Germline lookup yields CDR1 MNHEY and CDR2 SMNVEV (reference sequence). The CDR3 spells CASSLARGVGNIQYF. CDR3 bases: TGTGCCAGCAGTTTAGCCCGGGGGGTGGGGAACATTCAGTACTTC.

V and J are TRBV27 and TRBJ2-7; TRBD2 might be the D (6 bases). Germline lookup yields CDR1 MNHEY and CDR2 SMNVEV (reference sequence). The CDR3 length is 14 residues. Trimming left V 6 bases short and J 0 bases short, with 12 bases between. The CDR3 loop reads CASSRRASSYEQYF. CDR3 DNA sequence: TGTGCCAGCAGCCGGAGGGCCAGCTCCTACGAGCAGTACTTC.

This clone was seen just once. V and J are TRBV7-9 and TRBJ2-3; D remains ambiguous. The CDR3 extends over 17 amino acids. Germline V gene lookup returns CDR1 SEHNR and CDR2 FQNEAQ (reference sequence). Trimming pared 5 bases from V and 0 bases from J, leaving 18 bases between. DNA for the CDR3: TGTGCCAGCAGCCCGCAGTTTGGATTAACTAGCACAGATACGCAGTATTTT. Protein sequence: CASSPQFGLTSTDTQYF. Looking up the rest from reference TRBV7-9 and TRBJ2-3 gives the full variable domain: DTGVSQNPRHKITKRGQNVTFRCDPISEHNRLYWYRQTLGQGPEFLTYFQNEAQLEKSRLLSDRFSAERPKGSFSTLEIQRTEQGDSAMYLCASSPQFGLTSTDTQYFGPGTRLTVL.

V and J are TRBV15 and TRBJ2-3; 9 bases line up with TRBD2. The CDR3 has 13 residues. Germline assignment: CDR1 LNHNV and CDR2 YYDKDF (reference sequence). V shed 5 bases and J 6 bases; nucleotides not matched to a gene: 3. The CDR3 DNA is TGTGCCACCAGCGAGCGGGGGGAGGATACGCAGTATTTT. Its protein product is CATSERGEDTQYF.

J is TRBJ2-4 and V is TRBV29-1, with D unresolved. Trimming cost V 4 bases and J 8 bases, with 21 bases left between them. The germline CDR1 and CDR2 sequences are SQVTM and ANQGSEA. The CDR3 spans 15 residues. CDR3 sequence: CSVGGLPPGMDIQYF. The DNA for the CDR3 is TGCAGCGTTGGGGGTCTTCCCCCAGGAATGGACATTCAGTACTTC.

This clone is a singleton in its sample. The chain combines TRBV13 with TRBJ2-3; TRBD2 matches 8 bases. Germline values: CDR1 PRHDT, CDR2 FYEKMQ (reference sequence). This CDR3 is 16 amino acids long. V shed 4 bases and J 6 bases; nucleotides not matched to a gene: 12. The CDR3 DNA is TGTGCCAGCAGCTCTCGGGCCAGCGGGAGAGGGGATACGCAGTATTTT. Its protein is CASSSRASGRGDTQYF.

CDR3 sequence: CASTQPLGGQGNYGYTF. The CDR3 region has the DNA TGTGCCAGCACCCAACCATTGGGCGGGCAGGGAAACTATGGCTACACCTTC. This sequence joins TRBV7-6 and TRBJ1-2; D might be TRBD1 (5 bases). The germline gives CDR1 SGHVS, CDR2 FNYEAQ. The V end lost 7 bases, the J end lost 2 bases, and 23 bases lay between the germline ends. The CDR3 loop spans 17 amino acids. The complete variable domain, with remaining parts taken from reference TRBV7-6 and TRBJ1-2, reads GAGVSQSPRYKVTKRGQDVALRCDPISGHVSLYWYRQALGQGPEFLTYFNYEAQQDKSGLPNDRFSAERPEGSISTLTIQRTEQRDSAMYRCASTQPLGGQGNYGYTFGSGTRLTVV.

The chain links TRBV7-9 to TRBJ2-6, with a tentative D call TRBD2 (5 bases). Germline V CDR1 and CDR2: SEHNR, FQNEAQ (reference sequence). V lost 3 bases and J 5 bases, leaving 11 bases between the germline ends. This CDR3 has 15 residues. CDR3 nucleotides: TGTGCCAGCAGCTTCCGTGAGGGCAGGGCCAACGTCCTGACTTTC. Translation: CASSFREGRANVLTF. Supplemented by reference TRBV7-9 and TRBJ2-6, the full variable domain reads DTGVSQNPRHKITKRGQNVTFRCDPISEHNRLYWYRQTLGQGPEFLTYFQNEAQLEKSRLLSDRFSAERPKGSFSTLEIQRTEQGDSAMYLCASSFREGRANVLTFGAGSRLTVL.

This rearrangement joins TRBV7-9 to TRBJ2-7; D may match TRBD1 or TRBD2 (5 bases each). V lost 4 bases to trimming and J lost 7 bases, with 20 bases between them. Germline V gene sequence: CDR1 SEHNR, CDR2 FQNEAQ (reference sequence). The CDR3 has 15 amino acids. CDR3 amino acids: CASSSGTGTGVEQYF. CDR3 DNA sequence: TGTGCCAGCAGCTCCGGGACCGGGACGGGTGTAGAGCAGTACTTC.

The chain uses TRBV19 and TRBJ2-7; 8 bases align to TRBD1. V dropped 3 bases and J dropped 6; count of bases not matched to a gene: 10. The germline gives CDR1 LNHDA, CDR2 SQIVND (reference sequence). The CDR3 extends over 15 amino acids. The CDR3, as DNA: TGTGCCAGTAGTATCCTCCGGGACAGGTCCAGCGAGCAGTACTTC. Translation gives CASSILRDRSSEQYF.

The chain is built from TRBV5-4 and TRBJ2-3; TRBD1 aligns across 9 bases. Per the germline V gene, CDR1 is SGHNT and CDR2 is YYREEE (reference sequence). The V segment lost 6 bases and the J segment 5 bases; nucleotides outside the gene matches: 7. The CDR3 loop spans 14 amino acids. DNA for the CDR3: TGTGCCAGCACGGTGGACAGGGGAGGAGATACGCAGTATTTT. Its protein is CASTVDRGGDTQYF.

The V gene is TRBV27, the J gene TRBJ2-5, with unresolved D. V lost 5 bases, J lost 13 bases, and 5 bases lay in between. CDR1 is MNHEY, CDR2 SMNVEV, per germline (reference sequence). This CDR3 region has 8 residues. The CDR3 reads CASSHWYF. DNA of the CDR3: TGTGCCAGCAGTCACTGGTACTTC.

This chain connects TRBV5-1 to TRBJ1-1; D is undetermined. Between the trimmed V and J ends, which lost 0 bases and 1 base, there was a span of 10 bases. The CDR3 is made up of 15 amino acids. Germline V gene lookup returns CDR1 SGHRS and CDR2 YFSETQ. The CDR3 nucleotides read TGCGCCAGCAGCTTGGGGCAAACCAAGAACACTGAAGCTTTCTTT. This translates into CASSLGQTKNTEAFF. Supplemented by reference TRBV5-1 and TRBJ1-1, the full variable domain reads KAGVTQTPRYLIKTRGQQVTLSCSPISGHRSVSWYQQTPGQGLQFLFEYFSETQRNKGNFPGRFSGRQFSNSRSEMNVSTLELGDSALYLCASSLGQTKNTEAFFGQGTRLTVV.

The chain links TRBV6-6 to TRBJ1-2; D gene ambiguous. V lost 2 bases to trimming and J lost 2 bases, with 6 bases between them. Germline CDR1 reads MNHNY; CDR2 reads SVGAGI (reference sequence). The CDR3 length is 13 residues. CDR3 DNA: TGTGCCAGCAGTTACGAGCCGAACTATGGCTACACCTTC. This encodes CASSYEPNYGYTF.